The table lists the clone carrying this TCR beta chain with a few counts. The target antigen is unknown. In the library, individual cDNA molecules carried attached unique molecular identifiers. TCRdb reprocessed the 5' RACE reads via MiXCR and lists one record per CDR3 protein. The table has under 85,000 distinct CDR3 sequences, roughly 13% seen once; the top ten hold 5% to 5.5%. The data derive from a study of early T cells in non-severe SARS-CoV-2 infection. Germline V gives CDR1 DFQATT, CDR2 SNEGSKA (reference sequence). The CDR3 has 13 amino acids. The ends were cut back, 2 bases at V and 7 bases at J, with 15 bases in the middle. Findings of the study overall: Matching with VDJdb favored anti-spike CD8 responses (missing private and CD4 specificities).

The chain couples TRBV20-1 to TRBJ2-7; tentative D call: TRBD2 (6 bases). Sequencing was done on a sample of whole blood. The TCR originated in an adult who was a healthcare worker with PCR-confirmed SARS-CoV-2 infection or an uninfected control (not recorded which). CDR3 region: CSARQYTGDEQYF. Here the CDR3 DNA reads TGCAGTGCTAGACAATATACGGGGGATGAGCAGTACTTC.